The clone carrying this TCR beta chain was seen a handful of times. Its target is unknown. This entry is derived from a study of early T cells in non-severe SARS-CoV-2 infection. In the study overall: It was bulk RNA from unsorted whole blood that was sequenced, and the chains were unpaired. Notes on the study in general: VDJdb-based matching was biased toward anti-spike CD8 responses and missed private and CD4 specificities.

Unique molecular identifiers were attached to individual cDNA molecules. One entry per CDR3 protein, called by TCRdb with MiXCR from the 5' RACE reads. Of about 61,000 distinct CDR3 sequences in the sample, 11% were seen once. Unmatched junction bases numbered 11, after V lost 7 bases and J lost 3 bases. Germline-derived CDR1 and CDR2 are SGHKS and YYEKEE (reference sequence). CDR3 size: 15 residues. This clonotype was sampled from an adult who was a healthcare worker with PCR-confirmed SARS-CoV-2 infection or an uninfected control (not recorded which). The sequenced material came from whole blood. V is TRBV5-5 and J is TRBJ2-7; 9 bases map to TRBD1. As DNA, the CDR3 is TGTGCCAGCGATTTACAGGGGGCGTCGGTCTACGAGCAGTACTTC. It yields the protein CASDLQGASVYEQYF.